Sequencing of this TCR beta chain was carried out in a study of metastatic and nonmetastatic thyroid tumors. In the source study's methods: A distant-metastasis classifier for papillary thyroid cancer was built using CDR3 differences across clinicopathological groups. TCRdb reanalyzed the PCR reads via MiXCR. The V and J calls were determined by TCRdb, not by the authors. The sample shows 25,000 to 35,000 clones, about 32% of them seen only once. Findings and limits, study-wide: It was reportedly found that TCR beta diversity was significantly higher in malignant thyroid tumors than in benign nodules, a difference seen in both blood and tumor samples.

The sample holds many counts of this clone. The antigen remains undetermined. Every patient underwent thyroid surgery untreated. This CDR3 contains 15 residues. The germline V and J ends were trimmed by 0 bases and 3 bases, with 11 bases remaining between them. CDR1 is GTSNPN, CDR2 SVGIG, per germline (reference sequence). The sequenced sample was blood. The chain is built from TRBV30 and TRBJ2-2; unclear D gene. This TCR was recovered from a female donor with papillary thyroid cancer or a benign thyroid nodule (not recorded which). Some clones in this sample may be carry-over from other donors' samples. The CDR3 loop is CAWSVWLMDTGELFF. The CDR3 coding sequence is TGTGCCTGGAGTGTGTGGTTAATGGACACCGGGGAGCTGTTTTTT.